The 24 T cell receptor beta chains below were found in one sample sequenced in a study of CD8+ T cells in alopecia areata. Sequencing templates came from extracted RNA that was reverse transcribed into cDNA. Sequenced by immunoSEQ multiplex PCR; TCRdb stores in-frame clones only, minus some. The repertoire holds 130,000 to 150,000 clones, with about 51% as singletons. The sequenced sample was CD4+ T cells sorted from blood, obtained at week 0. The receptors were sampled from a human donor with alopecia areata.

The chain carries TRBV5-1 and TRBJ2-1; D is uncertain. This CDR3 has 14 residues. Germline V CDR1 and CDR2: SGHRS, YFSETQ. V gave up 3 bases and J gave up 8 bases, with 15 bases separating them. In DNA, the CDR3 is TGCGCCAGCAGCTCGAGTACCATAACGCATGAGCAGTTCTTC. It yields the protein CASSSSTITHEQFF.

This chain connects TRBV25-1 to TRBJ1-1, with 7 bases fitting TRBD1. The CDR3 consists of 13 residues. The junction had 2 bases not matched to a gene; V was cut back by 3 bases and J by 4 bases. CDR1 is MGHDK and CDR2 is SYGVNS in the germline V gene. CDR3 amino acids: CASSERTGTEAFF. The CDR3 bases are TGTGCCAGCAGTGAGCGGACAGGCACTGAAGCTTTCTTT.

This clone occurred a few times. The chain carries TRBV27 and TRBJ2-3; 7 nucleotides line up with TRBD1. This CDR3 is built from 15 residues. Germline CDR1 reads MNHEY; CDR2 reads SMNVEV (reference sequence). The trim removed 6 bases at V and 5 bases at J, leaving 11 bases unmatched. CDR3 DNA sequence: TGTGCCAGCAGAGCAGGACAGGTCTTTAGAGATACGCAGTATTTT. Its protein is CASRAGQVFRDTQYF.

The chain links TRBV6-4 to TRBJ2-5; a possible D gene is TRBD2 (6 bases). The CDR3 totals 14 residues. Per the germline V gene, CDR1 is MRHNA and CDR2 is SNTAGT. Trimming took off 7 bases at V and 1 base at J, with 13 bases between the two ends. In DNA form, the CDR3 reads TGTGCCAGCATCAACCGGACTATCCAAGAGACCCAGTACTTC. It specifies CASINRTIQETQYF.

This clone was seen more than once but under ten times. The gene calls are TRBV28 and TRBJ2-2; 10 bases fit TRBD2. The trim removed 5 bases at V and 2 bases at J, leaving 14 bases unmatched. The CDR3 loop spans 19 amino acids. The germline V gene encodes CDR1 MDHEN and CDR2 SYDVKM. In nucleotides, the CDR3 is TGTGCCAGCAGTCAATTTAGGGGTAGCGGGAGGATAAACACCGGGGAGCTGTTTTTT. It specifies CASSQFRGSGRINTGELFF.

The rearrangement joins TRBV5-1 to TRBJ2-2; the D gene is possibly TRBD1 (6 bases). V was clipped by 4 bases and J by 8 bases, with 15 bases between them. Germline V gives CDR1 SGHRS, CDR2 YFSETQ. The CDR3 consists of 14 residues. In DNA form, the CDR3 reads TGCGCCAGCAGCCAGGGACACGTAGCGGGGGAGCTGTTTTTT. Its protein is CASSQGHVAGELFF.

This clone occurred once. The J gene is TRBJ1-1, the V gene TRBV30, with D unclear. CDR3 length: 14 residues. The V and J ends lost 5 bases and 13 bases respectively, with 26 bases between them. Germline CDR1 GTSNPN, CDR2 SVGIG (reference sequence). DNA for the CDR3: TGTGCCTGGGAGTCCCGGGCCCTCCAGACACCCCATTTCTTT. It yields the protein CAWESRALQTPHFF.

The sample holds a few counts of this clone. This chain connects TRBV30 to TRBJ2-7, with 10 bases that match TRBD1. The CDR3 runs 16 residues. The trim removed 3 bases at V and 3 bases at J, leaving 11 bases unmatched. The germline V gene has CDR1 GTSNPN and CDR2 SVGIG (reference sequence). CDR3 amino acids: CAWRPRLTGGFYEQYF. CDR3 sequence (DNA): TGTGCCTGGAGGCCCCGACTGACAGGGGGCTTCTACGAGCAGTACTTC.

This clone appeared a few times. At one of its ends the junction is not consistent with the germline gene, which may arise from a read error. This chain connects TRBV10-3 to TRBJ1-5; D not resolved. Germline CDR1 reads ENHRY; CDR2 reads SYGVKD. The CDR3 length is 12 residues. The CDR3, as DNA: TGTGCCATCAGCGAGTCGCGTCAGCCCCAGCATTTT. This gives the protein CAISESRQPQHF.

This clone was recorded a few times. This chain links TRBV5-8 with TRBJ2-2, with D possibly TRBD1 on 6 matching bases. This CDR3 region has 15 residues. V was clipped by 4 bases and J by 2 bases, with 12 bases between them. CDR1 SGHTS and CDR2 YDEGEE come from the germline V gene. The CDR3 region has the DNA TGTGCCAGCAGCCCCCGAGGGGGTAACACCGGGGAGCTGTTTTTT. This codes for CASSPRGGNTGELFF.

This clone was detected a few times. The chain recombines TRBV5-1 with TRBJ2-1, with D possibly matching TRBD1 (5 bases). The CDR3 totals 14 residues. V was cut by 3 bases and J by 9 bases, with 16 bases left in between. CDR1 SGHRS and CDR2 YFSETQ come from the germline V gene. CDR3 in amino acids: CASSSGYYTGEQFF. CDR3 sequence (DNA): TGCGCCAGCAGCTCAGGGTATTATACGGGTGAGCAGTTCTTC.

This clone was counted only a few times. The rearrangement joins TRBV2 to TRBJ1-5; D remains unclear. CDR3 length: 14 amino acids. V was pared by 2 bases and J by 5 bases, with 10 bases between. Germline lookup yields CDR1 SNHLY and CDR2 FYNNEI. The CDR3 protein is CASSEYRRDQPQHF. DNA for the CDR3: TGTGCCAGCAGTGAATACAGACGGGATCAGCCCCAGCATTTT.

The rearrangement joins TRBV4-3 to TRBJ2-5; no firm D call. CDR1 is LGHNA, CDR2 YSLEER, per germline. V lost 3 bases to trimming and J lost 1 base, with 12 bases between them. This CDR3 has 15 amino acids. In nucleotides, the CDR3 is TGCGCCAGCAGCCAGTCCGGGTATCGCCAAGAGACCCAGTACTTC. It specifies CASSQSGYRQETQYF.

The rearrangement uses TRBV25-1 and TRBJ1-3; D gene uncertain. Per germline, CDR1 MGHDK and CDR2 SYGVNS. Between the trimmed V and J ends, which lost 1 base and 0 bases, there was a span of 10 bases. The CDR3 contains 16 residues. CDR3 bases: TGTGCCAGCAGTGAATGGTACGGAAACTCTGGAAACACCATATATTTT. Protein: CASSEWYGNSGNTIYF.

This clone was counted a single time. This chain uses TRBV5-1 with TRBJ1-1; 7 bases match TRBD1. In germline, CDR1 is SGHRS, CDR2 YFSETQ. After removal of 4 bases from V and 4 bases from J, the junction contained 13 bases not matched to a gene. CDR3 length: 16 residues. The CDR3, as DNA: TGCGCCAGCAGCCCACAGGGGCAGGGGATCTCCACTGAAGCTTTCTTT. Amino acid sequence: CASSPQGQGISTEAFF.

The chain uses TRBV11-2 and TRBJ2-1, with 10 bases matching TRBD2. The trim removed 4 bases at V and 5 bases at J, leaving 2 bases unmatched. Germline lookup yields CDR1 SGHAT and CDR2 FQNNGV. The CDR3 has 14 amino acids. The CDR3 DNA reads as TGTGCCAGCAGCTCGGGACTAGCGAACAATGAGCAGTTCTTC. As protein: CASSSGLANNEQFF.

The chain carries TRBV30 and TRBJ2-7; D unresolved. This CDR3 has 11 residues. Trimming shortened V by 0 bases and J by 5 bases, and 5 bases separated the two germline ends. Germline CDR1 reads GTSNPN; CDR2 reads SVGIG (reference sequence). CDR3 residues: CAWSVRHEQYF. In nucleotides, the CDR3 is TGTGCCTGGAGTGTAAGGCACGAGCAGTACTTC.

The chain employs TRBV6-5 and TRBJ2-5; perhaps TRBD2 as D (5 bases). CDR3 length equals 12 residues. CDR1 and CDR2 from the germline V gene are MNHEY and SVGAGI. V dropped 7 bases and J dropped 5 bases, with 11 bases sitting between them. The CDR3 coding sequence is TGTGCCAGCATCGGGGTCGGGGAGACCCAGTACTTC. This gives the protein CASIGVGETQYF.

Written as DNA, the CDR3 is TGTGCCAGTAGGAGCTGGGAGGACGAGCAGTTCTTC. It translates to CASRSWEDEQFF. This chain joins TRBV19 and TRBJ2-1; tentatively, D is TRBD2 (6 bases). The germline gives CDR1 LNHDA, CDR2 SQIVND (reference sequence). The V end was cut by 6 bases, the J end by 10 bases, with 13 bases between. The CDR3 covers 12 residues.

This chain joins TRBV21-1 and TRBJ1-2. TRBV21-1 corresponds to a pseudogene. This CDR3 is 9 amino acids long. The DNA for the CDR3 is TGTGCCGGCCCGGGTACGGGGACCTTC. Amino acids: CAGPGTGTF.

The DNA of the CDR3 is TGCGCCAGCGCGGCTAGCGGGACTTCCTACGAGCAGTACTTC. As protein: CASAASGTSYEQYF. The chain couples TRBV5-1 to TRBJ2-7; 9 positions agree with TRBD2. The CDR3 loop spans 14 amino acids. Germline V gives CDR1 SGHRS, CDR2 YFSETQ. V dropped 7 bases and J dropped 1; count of bases not matched to a gene: 6.

The rearrangement joins TRBV29-1 to TRBJ2-3; D is ambiguous. The germline V gene has CDR1 SQVTM and CDR2 ANQGSEA. The CDR3 is 13 residues long. V gave up 5 bases and J gave up 1 base, with 10 bases separating them. CDR3 nucleotide sequence: TGCAGCGTTCGACGCAGGCGCACAGATACGCAGTATTTT. It specifies CSVRRRRTDTQYF.

The rearrangement uses TRBV6-5 and TRBJ2-1; 11 bases line up with TRBD2. Germline CDR1 and CDR2: MNHEY and SVGAGI. The CDR3 is 14 amino acids. With V trimmed by 6 bases and J by 8 bases, 6 bases remained unmatched. As DNA, the CDR3 is TGTGCCAGCAGCGGACTAGCGGGTTACGATGAGCAGTTCTTC. Its translation is CASSGLAGYDEQFF.

J is TRBJ2-7 and V is TRBV7-2, with a possible D match to TRBD2 (5 bases). Trimming stripped 3 bases from V and 4 bases from J, with 16 bases between. CDR1 and CDR2 from the germline V gene are SGHTA and FQGNSA. This CDR3 region has 15 residues. CDR3 nucleotides: TGTGCCAGCAGCTTCACCGCCGGACTCTTTTACGAGCAGTACTTC. Translated: CASSFTAGLFYEQYF. The variable domain in full, with the rest retrieved from reference TRBV7-2 and TRBJ2-7, is GAGVSQSPSNKVTEKGKDVELRCDPISGHTALYWYRQSLGQGLEFLIYFQGNSAPDKSGLPSDRFSAERTGGSVSTLTIQRTQQEDSAVYLCASSFTAGLFYEQYFGPGTRLTVT.